The next 23 T cell receptor beta chains were all read from a single sample in a study of cytomegalovirus exposure and HLA in healthy donors. A multiplex PCR was run with 60 Vbeta primers and 13 Jbeta primers. Sequencing used immunoSEQ multiplex PCR; TCRdb keeps in-frame clones, though not all of them. The table includes some 130,000 clones, roughly 77% detected once. Sequencing was carried out using PBMCs. The receptors stem from a woman aged 40 to 50 in good health and CMV-seropositive.

The rearrangement joins TRBV7-6 to TRBJ1-1, with D possibly being TRBD1 (5 bases). Germline values: CDR1 SGHVS, CDR2 FNYEAQ. This CDR3 spans 14 amino acids. V was clipped by 5 bases and J by 1 base, with 11 bases between them. The CDR3 nucleotides are TGTGCCAGCAGCACTGGCAGGGCGAACACTGAAGCTTTCTTT. Protein product: CASSTGRANTEAFF.

The CDR3 sequence: CASSIGQGTDTQYF. The CDR3 region has the DNA TGTGCCAGTAGTATCGGACAGGGCACAGATACGCAGTATTTT. This chain uses TRBV19 with TRBJ2-3; TRBD1 matches 7 bases. The trim removed 3 bases at V and 1 base at J, leaving 1 base unmatched. This CDR3 contains 14 residues. Germline V gene data show CDR1 as LNHDA and CDR2 as SQIVND (reference sequence).

This CDR3 reads CASSLAAGNEQYF. In DNA form, the CDR3 reads TGTGCCAGCAGCTTAGCAGCGGGGAACGAGCAGTACTTC. This chain links TRBV7-9 with TRBJ2-7; 7 nucleotides match TRBD2. From germline, CDR1 is SEHNR and CDR2 FQNEAQ (reference sequence). The CDR3 is 13 residues long. Germline trimming cut 0 bases from V and 5 bases from J; bases unmatched to any gene: 1.

V is TRBV30 and J is TRBJ1-6; D gene ambiguous. The CDR3 has 14 residues. Trimming left V 5 bases short and J 7 bases short, with 15 bases between. The V gene's germline CDR1 is GTSNPN and CDR2 SVGIG (reference sequence). The CDR3 DNA reads as TGTGCCTGGGCTGGGAGGGCCACAAATTCACCCCTCCACTTT. Translation gives CAWAGRATNSPLHF.

This chain connects TRBV2 to TRBJ1-1; TRBD1 matches 10 bases. CDR3 length: 15 residues. CDR1 and CDR2 from the germline V gene are SNHLY and FYNNEI. Losses at the gene ends were 5 bases for V and 6 bases for J; bases not matched to a gene: 9. The CDR3 DNA is TGTGCCAGCAGTTCCCGGACAGGGGGATCGGCTGAAGCTTTCTTT. Residues: CASSSRTGGSAEAFF.

This clone was detected a few times. The chain employs TRBV29-1 and TRBJ2-7, with TRBD2 identical over 13 bases. CDR3 size: 15 residues. Germline loops: CDR1 SQVTM, CDR2 ANQGSEA. The J segment lost 1 base and the V segment lost 6 bases, leaving 6 bases of the junction unmatched. The CDR3 DNA reads as TGCAGCGTCACCGGGACTAGCGGGACGTCCTACGAGCAGTACTTC. This sequence encodes CSVTGTSGTSYEQYF.

The chain combines TRBV7-8 with TRBJ1-4; TRBD1 aligns across 9 bases. CDR3 size: 16 residues. The ends lost 5 bases at V and 7 bases at J; junction bases unmatched: 11. From germline, CDR1 is SGHVS and CDR2 FQNEAQ. The CDR3 coding sequence is TGTGCCAGCAGCCCCCAAGAGGGACAGGGAGGTGAAAAACTGTTTTTT. It is translated as CASSPQEGQGGEKLFF.

The chain couples TRBV28 to TRBJ1-2, with 9 bases that match TRBD1. The CDR3 length is 14 residues. The germline CDR1 and CDR2 sequences are MDHEN and SYDVKM. V gave up 5 bases and J gave up 7 bases; unmatched junction bases: 8. For the CDR3, the DNA is TGTGCCAGCAGTGCGTCGGGACAGGGCCCTGGCTACACCTTC. This sequence encodes CASSASGQGPGYTF.

The chain recombines TRBV9 with TRBJ2-3; TRBD2 might be the D (6 bases). V was trimmed by 0 bases and J by 6 bases, leaving 11 bases between them. CDR3 length: 14 amino acids. Germline V lookup: CDR1 SGDLS, CDR2 YYNGEE. In nucleotides, the CDR3 is TGTGCCAGCAGCGTAGCGGGAGACGGGGATACGCAGTATTTT. Translating gives CASSVAGDGDTQYF.

The rearrangement links TRBV19 to TRBJ2-3; maybe TRBD1 (6 bases). Trimming stripped 0 bases from V and 8 bases from J, with 12 bases between. This CDR3 has 14 amino acids. Germline V gives CDR1 LNHDA, CDR2 SQIVND (reference sequence). CDR3: CASSIDLQGATQYF. The CDR3 DNA reads as TGTGCCAGTAGTATAGACCTACAGGGTGCTACGCAGTATTTT.

V and J are TRBV5-6 and TRBJ2-3, with D hard to call. The length of the CDR3 is 12 residues. Trimming cost V 3 bases and J 5 bases, with 7 bases left between them. In germline, CDR1 is SGHDT, CDR2 YYEEEE. The CDR3 spells CASSSYGDTQYF. The CDR3 coding sequence is TGTGCCAGCAGCTCGTACGGAGATACGCAGTATTTT.

The chain carries TRBV13 and TRBJ1-2; 7 nucleotides agree with TRBD1. CDR3 length equals 14 residues. Germline CDR1 is PRHDT and CDR2 is FYEKMQ (reference sequence). Germline trimming cut 1 base from V and 4 bases from J; bases unmatched to any gene: 3. The CDR3 nucleotides read TGTGCCAGCAGCTTAGACAGGGGCATCTATGGCTACACCTTC. Its protein product is CASSLDRGIYGYTF.

In this sample, this clone turned up a few times. The rearrangement links TRBV6-5 to TRBJ2-1; 8 nucleotides match TRBD2. CDR3 size: 15 residues. Trimming removed 2 bases from V and 3 bases from J; junction bases left unmatched: 3. Germline V gives CDR1 MNHEY, CDR2 SVGAGI. The CDR3 sequence: CASSYAGGNYNEQFF. The CDR3 DNA reads TGTGCCAGCAGTTACGCGGGAGGAAACTACAATGAGCAGTTCTTC.

The CDR3 sequence: CASALTGNYEQYF. The CDR3 DNA is TGTGCCAGCGCTCTGACAGGCAACTACGAGCAGTACTTC. V is TRBV6-1 and J is TRBJ2-7; D possibly corresponds to TRBD1 (6 bases). The CDR3 contains 13 residues. V gave up 8 bases and J gave up 3 bases, with 14 bases separating them. Germline values: CDR1 MNHNS, CDR2 SASEGT.

The chain joins TRBV5-4 to TRBJ2-7, with D possibly TRBD2 on 5 matching bases. CDR3 size: 15 residues. The germline V and J ends were trimmed by 0 bases and 6 bases, with 16 bases remaining between them. Germline V CDR1 and CDR2: SGHNT, YYREEE (reference sequence). CDR3 nucleotides: TGTGCCAGCAGCTTGGCTGGCACCCCACGGGGCGAGCAGTACTTC. It specifies CASSLAGTPRGEQYF.

This chain connects TRBV5-6 to TRBJ2-7; 11 positions agree with TRBD1. Trimming took 3 bases from V and 4 from J; bases not matched to a gene: 6. Germline CDR1 is SGHDT and CDR2 is YYEEEE. The CDR3 runs to 15 residues. CDR3 protein: CASSSRDRGEYEQYF. The DNA of the CDR3 is TGTGCCAGCAGCTCTCGGGACAGGGGGGAGTACGAGCAGTACTTC.

V usage is TRBV28 and J usage is TRBJ1-2, with a tentative D call TRBD1 (5 bases). V lost 9 bases to trimming and J lost 4 bases, with 9 bases between them. In germline, CDR1 is MDHEN, CDR2 SYDVKM. This CDR3 comprises 11 residues. The CDR3 is CASQGFYGYTF. CDR3 sequence (DNA): TGTGCCAGTCAGGGTTTCTATGGCTACACCTTC.

This clone was detected only once. This sequence joins TRBV30 and TRBJ2-5; D is possibly TRBD1 (6 bases). The J call is uncertain, as TRBJ2-7 better fits the DNA end. This CDR3 has 15 residues. Germline-derived CDR1 and CDR2 are GTSNPN and SVGIG (reference sequence). The CDR3 here is CACTLWTGQIYEQYF. The CDR3 bases are TGTGCCTGCACTCTATGGACCGGACAGATCTACGAGCAGTACTTC.

V gene TRBV4-2 combines with J gene TRBJ1-2; 8 nucleotides align to TRBD1. The ends lost 0 bases at V and 7 bases at J; junction bases unmatched: 7. The CDR3 extends over 15 amino acids. Germline CDR1 LGHNA, CDR2 YNFKEQ. The DNA of the CDR3 is TGTGCCAGCAGCCAAGATATCGGGACAGGCAGTGGCTACACCTTC. Protein product: CASSQDIGTGSGYTF.

The V gene is TRBV28, the J gene TRBJ2-7; TRBD1 might be the D (5 bases). The CDR3 has 14 residues. With 3 bases removed from V and 3 bases from J, the gap between germline ends came to 12 bases. Germline loops: CDR1 MDHEN, CDR2 SYDVKM. The CDR3 protein is CASSLLLDNYEQYF. In DNA, the CDR3 is TGTGCCAGCAGTTTGCTTTTGGACAACTACGAGCAGTACTTC.

The J gene is TRBJ2-7, the V gene TRBV2; 8 nucleotides align to TRBD2. Germline V gives CDR1 SNHLY, CDR2 FYNNEI. This CDR3 is built from 21 residues. Germline trimming cut 2 bases from V and 0 bases from J; bases unmatched to any gene: 21. The CDR3 loop reads CASSEIGPLAAELRSSYEQYF. The CDR3 coding sequence is TGTGCCAGCAGTGAAATCGGGCCACTAGCGGCAGAACTTCGGAGCTCCTACGAGCAGTACTTC. Full variable domain (rest looked up from reference TRBV2 and TRBJ2-7): EPEVTQTPSHQVTQMGQEVILRCVPISNHLYFYWYRQILGQKVEFLVSFYNNEISEKSEIFDDQFSVERPDGSNFTLKIRSTKLEDSAMYFCASSEIGPLAAELRSSYEQYFGPGTRLTVT.

This clone was found a few times. The chain couples TRBV19 to TRBJ2-7; 11 nucleotides line up with TRBD2. V lost 3 bases, J lost 2 bases, and 3 bases stayed unmatched. The CDR3 totals 15 residues. Germline V gene data show CDR1 as LNHDA and CDR2 as SQIVND (reference sequence). The CDR3, as DNA: TGTGCCAGTAGTATTACTAGCGGGGGTACCTACGAGCAGTACTTC. This codes for CASSITSGGTYEQYF.

The rearrangement uses TRBV5-1 and TRBJ1-2; the match to TRBD1 covers 7 bases. V dropped 4 bases and J dropped 2; count of bases not matched to a gene: 17. The CDR3 loop spans 18 amino acids. The germline gives CDR1 SGHRS, CDR2 YFSETQ. The CDR3 reads CASSREGAGAKANYGYTF. The CDR3 bases are TGCGCCAGCAGCCGGGAGGGGGCAGGGGCAAAGGCGAACTATGGCTACACCTTC.